This T cell receptor (beta chain) was profiled in a study of OX40 agonist ivuxolimab in advanced cancers. Study-level background: Administration of intravenous ivuxolimab to patients occurred every 2 weeks at 0.01 to 10 mg/kg. Study-wide results and caveats: Expanded peripheral T-cell antigen specificity went undetermined. At 0.1 to 3.0 mg/kg and by week 6, clonal expansion occurred in CD4+ and CD8+ blood T cells.

J lost 2 bases, V lost 4 bases, and 13 bases had no gene match. Germline values: CDR1 MDHEN, CDR2 SYDVKM. CDR3 length equals 19 residues. Libraries were prepared by immunoSEQ multiplex PCR; TCRdb keeps only in-frame clonotypes and omits some of them. The table lists 20,000 to 25,000 clones, approximately 81% of them singletons. For this clone: Its antigen is not known.

The sequences come from CD4+ or CD8+ T cells sorted from blood, collected in a trial of the OX40 agonist ivuxolimab. This chain uses TRBV28 with TRBJ2-3, with 12 bases identical to TRBD2. This receptor was obtained from an adult with an advanced solid tumor such as melanoma, head and neck, liver or kidney cancer. CDR3 in amino acids: CASSYGLAGTRHHTDTQYF. The CDR3 nucleotides are TGTGCCAGCAGTTACGGACTAGCGGGGACTAGACACCACACAGATACGCAGTATTTT.